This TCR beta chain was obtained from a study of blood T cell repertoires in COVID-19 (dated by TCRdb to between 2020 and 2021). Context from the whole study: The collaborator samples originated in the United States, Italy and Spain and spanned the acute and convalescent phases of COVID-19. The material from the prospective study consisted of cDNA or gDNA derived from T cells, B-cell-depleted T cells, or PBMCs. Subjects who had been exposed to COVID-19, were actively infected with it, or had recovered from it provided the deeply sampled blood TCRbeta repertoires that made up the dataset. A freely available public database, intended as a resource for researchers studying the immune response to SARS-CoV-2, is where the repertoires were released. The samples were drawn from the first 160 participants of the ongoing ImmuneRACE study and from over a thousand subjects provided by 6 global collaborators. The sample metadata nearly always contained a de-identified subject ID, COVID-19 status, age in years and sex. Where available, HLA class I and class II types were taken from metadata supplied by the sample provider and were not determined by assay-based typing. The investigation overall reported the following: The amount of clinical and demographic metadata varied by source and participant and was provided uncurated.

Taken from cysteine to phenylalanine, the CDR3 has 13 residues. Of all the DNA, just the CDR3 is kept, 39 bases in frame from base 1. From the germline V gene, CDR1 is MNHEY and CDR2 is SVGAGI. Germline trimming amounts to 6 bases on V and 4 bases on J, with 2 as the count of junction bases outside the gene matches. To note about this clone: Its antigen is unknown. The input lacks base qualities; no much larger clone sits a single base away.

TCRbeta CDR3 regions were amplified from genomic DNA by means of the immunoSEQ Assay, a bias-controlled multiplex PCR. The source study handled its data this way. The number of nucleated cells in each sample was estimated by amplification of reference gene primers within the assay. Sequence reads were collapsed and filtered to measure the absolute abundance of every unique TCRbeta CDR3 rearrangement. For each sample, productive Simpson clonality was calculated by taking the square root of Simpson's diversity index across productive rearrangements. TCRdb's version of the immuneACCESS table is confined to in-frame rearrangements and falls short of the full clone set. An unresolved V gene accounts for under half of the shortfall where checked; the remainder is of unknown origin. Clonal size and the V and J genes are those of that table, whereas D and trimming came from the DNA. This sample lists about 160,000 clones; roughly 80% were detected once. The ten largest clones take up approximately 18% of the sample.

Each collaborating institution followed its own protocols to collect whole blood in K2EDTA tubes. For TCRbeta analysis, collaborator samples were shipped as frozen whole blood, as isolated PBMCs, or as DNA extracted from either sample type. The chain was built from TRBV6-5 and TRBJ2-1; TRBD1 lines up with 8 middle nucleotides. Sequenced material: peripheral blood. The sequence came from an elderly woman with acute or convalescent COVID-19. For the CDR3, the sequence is CASRRDRYNEQFF. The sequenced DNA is TGTGCCAGCAGAAGGGACAGGTACAATGAGCAGTTCTTC.